This TCR beta chain was obtained from a study of tissue T cells after allogeneic stem cell transplantation. The time point denotes: mouse harvest day 7 after allogeneic transplant. Mouse grafts combined 10^7 T-cell-depleted bone marrow cells with 10^6 splenic CD5+ T cells. This CDR3 region has 13 residues. The V end lost 0 bases, the J end lost 0 bases, and 6 bases lay between the germline ends. Germline loops: CDR1 GFQATS, CDR2 STVNSAI. Profiled with immunoSEQ multiplex PCR; TCRdb holds only in-frame clones, not every one. The repertoire holds some 8,000 clones, under 50% seen once, with 6.5% to 9% in the top ten. This clone has more than one count but fewer than ten. All gene names here are mouse names. The sequence runs out 1 residue before the end of the CDR3; the remainder is reconstructed from the germline J gene.

This receptor was obtained from a female BALB/c mouse given C57BL/6 T cells with graft-versus-host disease after an allogeneic hematopoietic cell transplant. The sequenced sample was gut tissue. The chain has TRBV20 and TRBJ2-7; D remains unclear. The DNA read from the CDR3 is TGTGGTGCTAGGGATGGGAGCTCCTATGAACAGTAC. The encoded protein is CGARDGSSYEQY. In full, the CDR3 reads CGARDGSSYEQYF.